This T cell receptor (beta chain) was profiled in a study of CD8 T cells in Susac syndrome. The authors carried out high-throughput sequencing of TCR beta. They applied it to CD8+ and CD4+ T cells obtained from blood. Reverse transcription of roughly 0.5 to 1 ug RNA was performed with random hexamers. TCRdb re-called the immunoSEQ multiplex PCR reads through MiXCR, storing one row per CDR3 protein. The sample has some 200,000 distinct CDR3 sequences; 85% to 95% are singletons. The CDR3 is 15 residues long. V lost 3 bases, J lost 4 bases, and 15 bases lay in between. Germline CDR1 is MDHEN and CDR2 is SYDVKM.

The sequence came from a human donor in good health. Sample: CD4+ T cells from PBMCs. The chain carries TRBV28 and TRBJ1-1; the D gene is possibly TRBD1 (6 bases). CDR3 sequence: CASSLYGGASTEAFF. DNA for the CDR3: TGTGCCAGCAGTTTGTACGGGGGGGCGAGCACTGAAGCTTTCTTT.